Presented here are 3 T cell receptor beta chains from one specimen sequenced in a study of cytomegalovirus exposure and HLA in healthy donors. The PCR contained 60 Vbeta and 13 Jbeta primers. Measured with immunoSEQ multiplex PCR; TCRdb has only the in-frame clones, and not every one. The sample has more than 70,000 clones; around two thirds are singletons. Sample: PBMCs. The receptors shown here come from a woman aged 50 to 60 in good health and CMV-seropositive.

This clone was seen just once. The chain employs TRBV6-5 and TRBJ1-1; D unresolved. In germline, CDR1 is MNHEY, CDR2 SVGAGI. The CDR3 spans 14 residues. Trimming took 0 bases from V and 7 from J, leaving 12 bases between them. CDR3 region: CASSYSGEQNEAFF. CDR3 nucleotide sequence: TGTGCCAGCAGTTACTCCGGGGAACAGAATGAAGCTTTCTTT.

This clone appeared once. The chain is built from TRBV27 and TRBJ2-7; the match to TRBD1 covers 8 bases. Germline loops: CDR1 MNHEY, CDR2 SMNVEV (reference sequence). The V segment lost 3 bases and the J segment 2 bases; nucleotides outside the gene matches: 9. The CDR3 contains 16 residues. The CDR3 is CASSFGSGTGPYEQYF. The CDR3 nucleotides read TGTGCCAGCAGTTTTGGTTCGGGGACAGGTCCCTACGAGCAGTACTTC.

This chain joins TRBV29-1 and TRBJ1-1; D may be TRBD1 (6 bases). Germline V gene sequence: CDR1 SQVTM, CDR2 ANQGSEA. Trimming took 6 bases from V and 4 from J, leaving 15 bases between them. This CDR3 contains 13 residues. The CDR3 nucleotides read TGCAGCGTGGTACAGGGTGGTGCCACTGAAGCTTTCTTT. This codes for CSVVQGGATEAFF.